The following is a T cell receptor (beta chain) sequence with its context. Its ends do not fully match the called genes, so a read error is possible. The germline CDR1 and CDR2 sequences are MGHDK and SYGVNS. The CDR3 has 12 residues. This sample stems from a study of CD8+CD57+ T cells in acquired aplastic anemia. Patients picked for sequencing had shown CD8+CD57+ cell expansion detected by flow cytometry. Untreated patients provided the blood samples, with no therapy given before sampling. CDR3 and TCR beta VDJ profiling relied on genomic DNA as the template. From the reads, TCRdb called clonotypes with MiXCR, one entry per CDR3 protein. The top ten hold 3% to 4% of the sample, which has more than 150,000 distinct CDR3 sequences, around 43% seen once.

Sequenced material: sorted CD4+, CD8+, or CD8+CD57+ T cells (not recorded which) from PBMCs. This receptor was taken from a human donor with aplastic anemia. The chain recombines TRBV25-1 with TRBJ1-2, with TRBD1 as a possible D gene (5 bases). CDR3 sequence: CAGSDAGIGYTF. In DNA, the CDR3 is TGTGCCGGCAGTGACGCAGGGATTGGCTACACCTTC.